The 21 T cell receptor beta chains below were found in one sample sequenced in a study of blood T cell repertoires in COVID-19. The data were produced by immunoSEQ multiplex PCR, yet TCRdb's version contains in-frame clones alone and is incomplete. The table lists about 280,000 clones, approximately 90% of them singletons. Sequenced input: peripheral blood. The receptors derive from a man aged 40-49 years with acute or convalescent COVID-19.

This clone was picked up one time. The chain links TRBV3-1 (or the pseudogene TRBV3-2) to TRBJ1-6; D is perhaps TRBD1 (5 bases). V lost 0 bases to trimming and J lost 10 bases, with 13 bases between them. There are 15 residues in the CDR3. CDR1 and CDR2 from the germline V gene are LGHDT and YNNKEL (reference sequence). The CDR3 loop is CASSQDRTSGSPLHF. The CDR3 DNA sequence: TGTGCCAGCAGCCAAGATAGGACCTCAGGGTCACCCCTCCACTTT.

This clone was counted once. CDR3 DNA: TGTGCCTTAGGACGACAGGATGAAGCTTTCTTT. This sequence encodes CALGRQDEAFF. This chain joins TRBV30 and TRBJ1-1; weak D call: TRBD1 (6 bases). Germline V CDR1 and CDR2: GTSNPN, SVGIG (reference sequence). V lost 7 bases, J lost 7 bases, and 13 bases lay in between. CDR3 length equals 11 residues.

The chain is built from TRBV6-4 and TRBJ2-2, with 8 positions matching TRBD1. The CDR3 has 15 amino acids. V shed 6 bases and J 7 bases; nucleotides not matched to a gene: 10. Germline values: CDR1 MRHNA, CDR2 SNTAGT. CDR3 region: CASRPGGDSVGELFF. The CDR3 nucleotides read TGTGCCAGCAGGCCAGGGGGCGATTCGGTCGGGGAGCTGTTTTTT.

The V call is TRBV20-1, the J call TRBJ2-1, with D perhaps TRBD2 (5 bases). The CDR3 sequence is 15 residues long. The V and J ends lost 3 bases and 3 bases respectively, with 15 bases between them. Germline lookup yields CDR1 DFQATT and CDR2 SNEGSKA (reference sequence). The CDR3 bases are TGCAGTGCTAGTATGGTAGCGAGGAACTACAATGAGCAGTTCTTC. Translated: CSASMVARNYNEQFF.

The chain recombines TRBV5-1 with TRBJ2-3; D is perhaps TRBD1 (5 bases). Germline values: CDR1 SGHRS, CDR2 YFSETQ. Trimming left V 0 bases short and J 1 base short, with 9 bases between. The CDR3 consists of 15 residues. Written as DNA, the CDR3 is TGCGCCAGCAGCTTGGAACAGGTCCGCACAGATACGCAGTATTTT. It yields the protein CASSLEQVRTDTQYF.

V is TRBV6-5 and J is TRBJ1-2, with 8 bases identical to TRBD1. CDR3 length: 14 amino acids. Germline loops: CDR1 MNHEY, CDR2 SVGAGI. J gave up 0 bases and V 6 bases, and 3 bases lay outside the gene matches. For the CDR3, the DNA is TGTGCCAGCAGGGGGACAGGAGCTAACTATGGCTACACCTTC. It encodes CASRGTGANYGYTF.

This rearrangement joins TRBV5-1 to TRBJ1-3, with D possibly TRBD1 on 6 matching bases. From germline, CDR1 is SGHRS and CDR2 YFSETQ. V lost 4 bases and J 6 bases, leaving 23 bases between the germline ends. CDR3 length: 17 residues. Here the CDR3 DNA reads TGCGCCAGCAGCCGAGATGAGCCAGGGGCGGGAGAAAACACCATATATTTT. This translates into CASSRDEPGAGENTIYF.

The chain has TRBV18 and TRBJ2-7; D is unclear. The CDR3 is made up of 13 amino acids. V lost 3 bases to trimming and J lost 4 bases, with 10 bases between them. Germline loops: CDR1 KGHSH, CDR2 LQKENI. The CDR3 DNA sequence: TGTGCCAGCTCACCTCTTGCCGGTTACGAGCAGTACTTC. Translated: CASSPLAGYEQYF.

This chain joins TRBV6-5 and TRBJ1-2; D is possibly TRBD1 (5 bases). V was trimmed by 7 bases and J by 2 bases, leaving 11 bases between them. Germline V gives CDR1 MNHEY, CDR2 SVGAGI. This CDR3 is 13 amino acids long. CDR3 nucleotides: TGTGCCAGCACCATAGGGGTCAACTATGGCTACACCTTC. It translates to CASTIGVNYGYTF.

The J gene is TRBJ1-1, the V gene TRBV2, with TRBD1 matching 8 bases. Germline V gives CDR1 SNHLY, CDR2 FYNNEI. The CDR3 spans 13 residues. After removal of 9 bases from V and 0 bases from J, the junction contained 3 bases not matched to a gene. CDR3 in DNA: TGTGCCAGACAGGGGGACCTGAACACTGAAGCTTTCTTT. Translation gives CARQGDLNTEAFF. Looking up the rest from reference TRBV2 and TRBJ1-1 gives the full variable domain: EPEVTQTPSHQVTQMGQEVILRCVPISNHLYFYWYRQILGQKVEFLVSFYNNEISEKSEIFDDQFSVERPDGSNFTLKIRSTKLEDSAMYFCARQGDLNTEAFFGQGTRLTVV.

The chain recombines TRBV7-6 with TRBJ2-5, with D possibly TRBD1 on 6 matching bases. The CDR3 contains 16 residues. Germline CDR1 and CDR2: SGHVS and FNYEAQ. Trimming stripped 5 bases from V and 0 bases from J, with 16 bases between. The CDR3 reads CASSLTGTTYQETQYF. CDR3 DNA: TGTGCCAGCAGCCTAACCGGGACAACGTACCAAGAGACCCAGTACTTC. Drawing the rest from reference TRBV7-6 and TRBJ2-5, the complete variable domain is GAGVSQSPRYKVTKRGQDVALRCDPISGHVSLYWYRQALGQGPEFLTYFNYEAQQDKSGLPNDRFSAERPEGSISTLTIQRTEQRDSAMYRCASSLTGTTYQETQYFGPGTRLLVL.

The V gene is TRBV4-2, the J gene TRBJ1-2; 8 nucleotides agree with TRBD1. Germline assignment: CDR1 LGHNA and CDR2 YNFKEQ. The CDR3 consists of 14 residues. The V gene end was trimmed by 0 bases and the J gene end by 6 bases; junction bases not matched to a gene: 3. CDR3 bases: TGTGCCAGCAGCCAAGACCCGACAGGGGATGGCTACACCTTC. It translates to CASSQDPTGDGYTF.

The chain uses TRBV7-9 and TRBJ1-6; TRBD1 might be the D (6 bases). Between the trimmed V and J ends, which lost 5 bases and 9 bases, there was a span of 17 bases. The CDR3 is made up of 15 amino acids. Germline loops: CDR1 SEHNR, CDR2 FQNEAQ (reference sequence). CDR3 sequence: CASSDIQGLGSPLHF. CDR3 sequence (DNA): TGTGCCAGCAGCGACATACAGGGTTTAGGTTCACCCCTCCACTTT. Supplemented by reference TRBV7-9 and TRBJ1-6, the full variable domain reads DTGVSQNPRHKITKRGQNVTFRCDPISEHNRLYWYRQTLGQGPEFLTYFQNEAQLEKSRLLSDRFSAERPKGSFSTLEIQRTEQGDSAMYLCASSDIQGLGSPLHFGNGTRLTVT.

The chain is built from TRBV11-3 and TRBJ2-7; D is possibly TRBD2 (6 bases). The CDR3 consists of 13 residues. Germline CDR1 reads SGHNT; CDR2 reads YENEEA. Trimming stripped 2 bases from V and 7 bases from J, with 12 bases between. CDR3 protein: CASSLSRAGEQYF. The CDR3 bases are TGTGCCAGCAGCTTAAGCAGGGCGGGGGAGCAGTACTTC.

The V and J genes are TRBV5-1 and TRBJ1-1; D is unresolved. The CDR3 loop spans 15 amino acids. The V gene's germline CDR1 is SGHRS and CDR2 YFSETQ. Trimming removed 4 bases at V and 5 bases at J, with 18 bases between. For the CDR3, the DNA is TGCGCCAGCAGCCAATTTAGCGGAGGAGATACTGAAGCTTTCTTT. Translating gives CASSQFSGGDTEAFF.

The chain joins TRBV12-3 or TRBV12-4 to TRBJ2-5; no firm D call. This CDR3 is built from 13 residues. Trimming stripped 1 base from V and 5 bases from J, with 8 bases between. The CDR3 nucleotides are TGTGCCAGCAGTTTAGTATTTATCGAGACCCAGTACTTC. This gives the protein CASSLVFIETQYF.

This clone has just a few counts. The V gene is TRBV9, the J gene TRBJ1-4, with TRBD1 matching over 8 bases. J was trimmed by 8 bases and V by 3 bases; bases with no gene match: 9. CDR1 SGDLS and CDR2 YYNGEE come from the germline V gene. The CDR3 totals 15 residues. The CDR3 here is CASSARQGSSEKLFF. The DNA of the CDR3 is TGTGCCAGCAGCGCCCGACAGGGGAGCTCGGAAAAACTGTTTTTT.

This clone was observed a single time. The chain has TRBV24-1 and TRBJ1-2, with D unresolved. Between the trimmed V and J ends, which lost 4 bases and 5 bases, there was a span of 13 bases. The CDR3 runs to 14 residues. Germline V gene sequence: CDR1 KGHDR, CDR2 SFDVKD. CDR3 nucleotide sequence: TGTGCCACCAGTGACCCCGGGAAAGCATATGGCTACACCTTC. Translating it yields CATSDPGKAYGYTF.

V is TRBV6-1 and J is TRBJ1-5; no clear D. CDR3 length equals 13 residues. Germline V gene data show CDR1 as MNHNS and CDR2 as SASEGT. V was clipped by 3 bases and J by 7 bases, with 10 bases between them. In DNA, the CDR3 is TGTGCCAGCAGTGACGGAGGTTACCAGCCCCAGCATTTT. Amino acids: CASSDGGYQPQHF.

The chain carries TRBV24-1 and TRBJ2-3; 11 bases line up with TRBD2. The germline CDR1 and CDR2 sequences are KGHDR and SFDVKD. This CDR3 comprises 19 residues. V shed 4 bases, J shed 6 bases, and the junction held 17 bases outside the gene matches. CDR3 protein: CATSDSGTSGDLRGDTQYF. CDR3 coding DNA: TGTGCCACCAGTGACTCCGGGACTAGCGGAGACTTAAGGGGGGATACGCAGTATTTT.

The CDR3: CASSLDSGGANTEAFF. The CDR3 DNA sequence: TGCGCCAGCAGCTTGGACTCAGGAGGCGCGAACACTGAAGCTTTCTTT. This chain uses TRBV5-1 with TRBJ1-1; D not resolved. Germline values: CDR1 SGHRS, CDR2 YFSETQ. With 0 bases removed from V and 1 base from J, the gap between germline ends came to 13 bases. The CDR3 runs to 16 residues.